These 9 T cell receptor beta chains were all obtained from the same sample, sequenced in a study of cytomegalovirus exposure and HLA in healthy donors. With 60 Vbeta and 13 Jbeta primers, the PCR was carried out. Sequenced by immunoSEQ multiplex PCR; TCRdb stores in-frame clones only, minus some. Found here are some 130,000 clones, about 70% of them singletons; the top ten hold less than 2.5%. Sequencing used PBMCs. The receptor set was obtained from a woman between 35 and 50 years old in good health and CMV-seronegative.

This clone was counted only a few times. V and J are TRBV5-6 and TRBJ2-7, with D uncertain. V lost 3 bases and J 7 bases, leaving 8 bases between the germline ends. The CDR3 extends over 11 amino acids. Per the germline V gene, CDR1 is SGHDT and CDR2 is YYEEEE. The chain's CDR3 is CASSYASEQYF. The CDR3 nucleotides read TGTGCCAGCAGCTATGCGAGTGAGCAGTACTTC.

The chain uses TRBV30 and TRBJ1-1; 7 bases are a match to TRBD1. Germline-derived CDR1 and CDR2 are GTSNPN and SVGIG (reference sequence). V shed 1 base and J 2 bases; nucleotides not matched to a gene: 7. This CDR3 comprises 15 residues. CDR3 region: CAWSGHTGANTEAFF. Written as DNA, the CDR3 is TGTGCCTGGAGTGGTCACACAGGGGCAAACACTGAAGCTTTCTTT.

The gene calls are TRBV7-3 and TRBJ1-6; 8 nucleotides align to TRBD1. Per germline, CDR1 SGHTA and CDR2 FQGTGA. The CDR3 runs to 22 residues. After removal of 5 bases from V and 4 bases from J, the junction contained 25 bases not matched to a gene. CDR3 sequence reads: CASSLLRTQKGQAPRYNSPLHF. In DNA, the CDR3 is TGTGCCAGCAGCCTCCTAAGGACCCAGAAGGGACAGGCCCCGCGGTATAATTCACCCCTCCACTTT.

CDR3 DNA: TGTGCCAGCAGCACTGGGACAGGGAGGACTAACTATGGCTACACCTTC. It specifies CASSTGTGRTNYGYTF. This chain links TRBV5-4 with TRBJ1-2; 9 bases fit TRBD1. Germline lookup yields CDR1 SGHNT and CDR2 YYREEE (reference sequence). The CDR3 extends over 16 amino acids. The V segment lost 4 bases and the J segment 0 bases; nucleotides outside the gene matches: 7.

V and J are TRBV27 and TRBJ1-1; 8 positions match TRBD1. There are 18 residues in the CDR3. CDR1 MNHEY and CDR2 SMNVEV come from the germline V gene (reference sequence). V shed 4 bases, J shed 0 bases, and the junction held 13 bases outside the gene matches. The CDR3: CASSSRSGTTGVNTEAFF. The CDR3 nucleotides are TGTGCCAGCAGTTCCCGCTCGGGTACGACAGGGGTGAACACTGAAGCTTTCTTT.

The V and J genes are TRBV28 and TRBJ2-7, with 10 bases lining up with TRBD1. Germline-derived CDR1 and CDR2 are MDHEN and SYDVKM. The CDR3 consists of 16 residues. With 6 bases clipped from V and 4 bases from J, the junction kept 12 bases outside the gene matches. The CDR3 DNA reads TGTGCCAGCAGGGATAGGACAGGGGGATATTCTTACGAGCAGTACTTC. This translates into CASRDRTGGYSYEQYF.

The rearrangement links TRBV7-9 to TRBJ2-5; 7 bases agree with TRBD1. Germline lookup yields CDR1 SEHNR and CDR2 FQNEAQ (reference sequence). The CDR3 spans 15 residues. V dropped 3 bases and J dropped 1; count of bases not matched to a gene: 5. The CDR3, as DNA: TGTGCCAGCAGCTTCGGGGACAGTCTCCAAGAGACCCAGTACTTC. It specifies CASSFGDSLQETQYF.

The V and J genes are TRBV7-2 and TRBJ2-5, with a weak D call TRBD1 (5 bases). This CDR3 comprises 14 residues. Germline V CDR1 and CDR2: SGHTA, FQGNSA. V shed 1 base and J shed 3 bases, with 9 bases lying between them. The CDR3 loop reads CASSLEAREETQYF. In DNA form, the CDR3 reads TGTGCCAGCAGCTTAGAGGCCAGGGAAGAGACCCAGTACTTC.

V usage is TRBV5-4 and J usage is TRBJ1-1, with 7 bases aligning to TRBD1. V was clipped by 4 bases and J by 2 bases; unmatched bases: 8. Germline V CDR1 and CDR2: SGHNT, YYREEE (reference sequence). The length of the CDR3 is 15 residues. Written as DNA, the CDR3 is TGTGCCAGCAGCAGAGGGGGCGCGACCAACACTGAAGCTTTCTTT. Encoded protein: CASSRGGATNTEAFF.